Each of the 24 T cell receptor beta chains below was sequenced from the same sample in a study of T cell responses to AZD1222 COVID-19 vaccine. The assay was immunoSEQ multiplex PCR, and TCRdb's table has in-frame clones only and misses some. The repertoire includes about 69,000 clones, 70% to 90% of them detected once, and about 23% sits in the top ten. Sequencing used peripheral blood, obtained 28 days after the second AZD1222 dose. The receptors originated from an adult who received the AZD1222 COVID-19 vaccine.

In its sample, this clone was seen once. J is TRBJ1-2 and V is TRBV12-3 or TRBV12-4; a possible D gene is TRBD1 (6 bases). V gave up 7 bases and J gave up 8 bases, with 17 bases separating them. CDR3 length equals 13 residues. The CDR3 DNA is TGTGCCAGCACACCAGGGGCGCTTAGAGGCTACACCTTC. Translating it yields CASTPGALRGYTF.

The rearrangement links TRBV7-9 to TRBJ2-1; 8 nucleotides match TRBD2. The CDR3 is 16 amino acids. V lost 5 bases, J lost 4 bases, and 10 bases stayed unmatched. Germline-derived CDR1 and CDR2 are SEHNR and FQNEAQ (reference sequence). CDR3 nucleotides: TGTGCCAGCAGCCAGAGTTCACTAGCGGCTTACAATGAGCAGTTCTTC. Encoded protein: CASSQSSLAAYNEQFF.

The chain is built from TRBV15 and TRBJ1-5, with D possibly being TRBD1 (6 bases). The CDR3 length is 14 residues. Germline V gene sequence: CDR1 LNHNV, CDR2 YYDKDF (reference sequence). Trimming took 5 bases from V and 2 from J, leaving 10 bases between them. CDR3 residues: CATSGGHGNQPQHF. In DNA, the CDR3 is TGTGCCACCAGCGGGGGACACGGCAATCAGCCCCAGCATTTT.

CDR3 DNA: TGTGCCACCAGTGGTACTAGCGGGTCCCGCACAGATACGCAGTATTTT. It specifies CATSGTSGSRTDTQYF. The V and J genes are TRBV24-1 and TRBJ2-3; 9 bases are a match to TRBD2. Trimming at V came to 5 bases and at J to 1 base, leaving 6 bases not matched to a gene. The CDR3 extends over 16 amino acids. Germline-derived CDR1 and CDR2 are KGHDR and SFDVKD.

This chain connects TRBV10-3 to TRBJ1-5, with 10 bases aligning to TRBD1. Germline V gene sequence: CDR1 ENHRY, CDR2 SYGVKD. The CDR3 sequence is 15 residues long. Trimming cost V 4 bases and J 2 bases; bases outside gene matches: 2. The CDR3 region has the DNA TGTGCCATCAGTGCCGGACAGGGGGGCAATCAGCCCCAGCATTTT. It is translated as CAISAGQGGNQPQHF.

The V and J genes are TRBV5-1 and TRBJ2-3, with D possibly being TRBD1 or TRBD2 (5 bases each). Trimming removed 5 bases from V and 0 bases from J, with 13 bases in between. The CDR3 is 15 residues long. Germline assignment: CDR1 SGHRS and CDR2 YFSETQ. CDR3 sequence (DNA): TGCGCCAGCAGTACAAGAGGGGACAGCACAGATACGCAGTATTTT. It is translated as CASSTRGDSTDTQYF. Looking up the rest from reference TRBV5-1 and TRBJ2-3 gives the full variable domain: KAGVTQTPRYLIKTRGQQVTLSCSPISGHRSVSWYQQTPGQGLQFLFEYFSETQRNKGNFPGRFSGRQFSNSRSEMNVSTLELGDSALYLCASSTRGDSTDTQYFGPGTRLTVL.

The chain couples TRBV18 to TRBJ1-2; TRBD1 might be the D (5 bases). V was pared by 0 bases and J by 0 bases, with 14 bases between. There are 17 residues in the CDR3. Looked up from germline, CDR1 is KGHSH and CDR2 is LQKENI. The CDR3, as DNA: TGTGCCAGCTCACCACCGGGGCTGCTCACTTCTAACTATGGCTACACCTTC. This translates into CASSPPGLLTSNYGYTF. Complete variable domain (other parts from reference TRBV18 and TRBJ1-2): NAGVMQNPRHLVRRRGQEARLRCSPMKGHSHVYWYRQLPEEGLKFMVYLQKENIIDESGMPKERFSAEFPKEGPSILRIQQVVRGDSAAYFCASSPPGLLTSNYGYTFGSGTRLTVV.

This chain uses TRBV6-5 with TRBJ2-2, with D possibly matching TRBD1 (5 bases). The germline V gene encodes CDR1 MNHEY and CDR2 SVGAGI. CDR3 length: 14 amino acids. Trimming shortened V by 0 bases and J by 8 bases, and 10 bases separated the two germline ends. CDR3 sequence: CASSYSQGLGELFF. The CDR3 nucleotides read TGTGCCAGCAGTTACTCCCAGGGTTTGGGGGAGCTGTTTTTT.

This chain connects TRBV19 to TRBJ2-1; 11 bases line up with TRBD2. Germline V gene lookup returns CDR1 LNHDA and CDR2 SQIVND (reference sequence). This CDR3 comprises 15 residues. The ends lost 7 bases at V and 2 bases at J; junction bases unmatched: 4. The CDR3 sequence: CASTSGLAAYNEQFF. The CDR3 DNA reads TGTGCCAGTACCTCGGGACTAGCGGCCTACAATGAGCAGTTCTTC.

The chain couples TRBV3-1 (or the pseudogene TRBV3-2) to TRBJ2-3, with D perhaps matching TRBD1 or TRBD2 (5 bases each). V was clipped by 3 bases and J by 9 bases, with 10 bases between them. CDR1 is LGHDT and CDR2 is YNNKEL in the germline V gene (reference sequence). This CDR3 is 12 amino acids long. CDR3 sequence: CASSQGEATQYF. In DNA, the CDR3 is TGTGCCAGCAGCCAGGGGGAAGCGACGCAGTATTTT.

The chain is built from TRBV25-1 and TRBJ2-7, with TRBD2 as a possible D gene (5 bases). V lost 3 bases to trimming and J lost 3 bases, with 15 bases between them. The CDR3 is 15 residues long. Germline loops: CDR1 MGHDK, CDR2 SYGVNS. In nucleotides, the CDR3 is TGTGCCAGCAGTGACCCTACAGACTACCTCTACGAGCAGTACTTC. The encoded protein is CASSDPTDYLYEQYF.

J is TRBJ1-6 and V is TRBV12-5; D is undetermined. CDR1 and CDR2 from the germline V gene are LGHNT and FRNRAP. This CDR3 region has 11 residues. Trimming stripped 1 base from V and 10 bases from J, with 2 bases between. CDR3 residues: CASGLDSPLHF. For the CDR3, the DNA is TGTGCTAGTGGTTTGGACTCACCCCTCCACTTT.

The CDR3 loop is CASSGGNSNQPQHF. For the CDR3, the DNA is TGTGCCAGCAGTGGAGGGAATAGCAATCAGCCCCAGCATTTT. V gene TRBV2 combines with J gene TRBJ1-5; the D is unclear. This CDR3 region has 14 residues. Germline V CDR1 and CDR2: SNHLY, FYNNEI. The germline V and J ends were trimmed by 4 bases and 0 bases, with 7 bases remaining between them.

The chain employs TRBV6-4 and TRBJ1-1; no firm D call. The germline V gene has CDR1 MRHNA and CDR2 SNTAGT. This CDR3 contains 13 residues. V shed 4 bases and J shed 1 base, with 7 bases lying between them. The CDR3 nucleotides are TGTGCCAGCAGTGCTGGGGAGAACACTGAAGCTTTCTTT. It translates to CASSAGENTEAFF.

This chain links TRBV5-1 with TRBJ1-1; D not resolved. Germline CDR1 is SGHRS and CDR2 is YFSETQ. Trimming removed 5 bases from V and 3 bases from J, with 20 bases in between. The CDR3 consists of 16 residues. The CDR3 here is CASSWSRQIGDTEAFF. The DNA of the CDR3 is TGCGCCAGCAGTTGGTCCAGACAAATTGGGGACACTGAAGCTTTCTTT. Supplemented by reference TRBV5-1 and TRBJ1-1, the full variable domain reads KAGVTQTPRYLIKTRGQQVTLSCSPISGHRSVSWYQQTPGQGLQFLFEYFSETQRNKGNFPGRFSGRQFSNSRSEMNVSTLELGDSALYLCASSWSRQIGDTEAFFGQGTRLTVV.

The chain uses TRBV19 and TRBJ1-2; maybe TRBD1 (5 bases). V was trimmed by 7 bases and J by 1 base, leaving 13 bases between them. The CDR3 has 14 amino acids. Germline V gene sequence: CDR1 LNHDA, CDR2 SQIVND (reference sequence). As DNA, the CDR3 is TGTGCCAGTACCGCGACAGCCATTAACTATGGCTACACCTTC. It is translated as CASTATAINYGYTF. Variable domain in full (rest from reference TRBV19 and TRBJ1-2): DGGITQSPKYLFRKEGQNVTLSCEQNLNHDAMYWYRQDPGQGLRLIYYSQIVNDFQKGDIAEGYSVSREKKESFPLTVTSAQKNPTAFYLCASTATAINYGYTFGSGTRLTVV.

The chain carries TRBV3-1 (or the pseudogene TRBV3-2) and TRBJ2-7; D unresolved. Germline values: CDR1 LGHDT, CDR2 YNNKEL (reference sequence). Trimming stripped 4 bases from V and 2 bases from J, with 9 bases between. The CDR3 is made up of 13 amino acids. The CDR3 protein is CASSLSFPYEQYF. The CDR3 DNA sequence: TGTGCCAGCAGCCTATCCTTTCCCTACGAGCAGTACTTC.

This chain connects TRBV6-5 to TRBJ2-7, with D uncertain. The CDR3 has 11 amino acids. The germline V gene has CDR1 MNHEY and CDR2 SVGAGI. Trimming removed 5 bases from V and 3 bases from J, with 5 bases in between. CDR3 nucleotide sequence: TGTGCCAGCAGTAACAACTACGAGCAGTACTTC. Its protein is CASSNNYEQYF.

The V gene is TRBV19, the J gene TRBJ2-7; the match to TRBD2 covers 14 bases. The V segment lost 3 bases and the J segment 6 bases; nucleotides outside the gene matches: 13. The CDR3 has 18 amino acids. Per the germline V gene, CDR1 is LNHDA and CDR2 is SQIVND (reference sequence). CDR3 amino acids: CASSMNVGGTSGRREQYF. CDR3 in DNA: TGTGCCAGTAGTATGAATGTTGGGGGGACTAGCGGGAGACGCGAGCAGTACTTC.

V usage is TRBV6-6 and J usage is TRBJ1-4, with 9 positions matching TRBD1. The V gene end was trimmed by 0 bases and the J gene end by 8 bases; junction bases not matched to a gene: 7. The germline gives CDR1 MNHNY, CDR2 SVGAGI (reference sequence). CDR3 length: 16 residues. CDR3 residues: CASSYSIQGAGEKLFF. For the CDR3, the DNA is TGTGCCAGCAGTTACTCGATACAGGGGGCTGGGGAAAAACTGTTTTTT.

The chain uses TRBV6-6 and TRBJ2-7; D is ambiguous. The ends were cut back, 7 bases at V and 6 bases at J, with 19 bases in the middle. CDR3 size: 14 residues. Germline V lookup: CDR1 MNHNY, CDR2 SVGAGI (reference sequence). For the CDR3, the DNA is TGTGCCAGCAACGATGCCCCAACCCGGGTCGAGCAGTACTTC. It codes for CASNDAPTRVEQYF.

The chain couples TRBV11-2 to TRBJ2-3; D is uncertain. V was shortened by 1 base and J by 4 bases, with 6 bases between the two germline ends. The CDR3 runs to 13 residues. Per germline, CDR1 SGHAT and CDR2 FQNNGV. CDR3 sequence reads: CASSLVAPDTQYF. DNA of the CDR3: TGTGCCAGCAGCTTAGTGGCCCCAGATACGCAGTATTTT.

The chain has TRBV12-3 or TRBV12-4 and TRBJ2-7, with 8 bases that match TRBD2. CDR3 length: 12 residues. Unmatched junction bases numbered 3, after V lost 7 bases and J lost 4 bases. CDR3 amino acids: CASKRGIYEQYF. CDR3 coding DNA: TGTGCCAGCAAGCGGGGGATTTACGAGCAGTACTTC.

This chain links TRBV27 with TRBJ2-7, with 7 nucleotides matching TRBD1. J gave up 5 bases and V 1 base, and 8 bases lay outside the gene matches. The CDR3 spans 15 residues. Germline V CDR1 and CDR2: MNHEY, SMNVEV (reference sequence). The CDR3 loop is CASSLYGTAGNEQYF. For the CDR3, the DNA is TGTGCCAGCAGTTTATATGGGACAGCTGGCAACGAGCAGTACTTC.